This is a list of T cell receptor beta chains from one sample in a study of shared clonotypes between healthy human individuals. Sequencing used immunoSEQ multiplex PCR; TCRdb keeps in-frame clones, though not all of them. Seen here are approximately 2.1 million clones, more than 85% observed once, and the top ten hold under 0.45%. Sequenced: naive CD4+ T cells from PBMCs. These receptor sequences come from a man between 18 and 35 years old in good health. Some clones in this sample may be carry-over from other donors' samples. Both conserved end residues are part of each CDR3. The order of the fields is V gene, clone size, CDR3 protein. A row's size may be missing; if present it is once, few, many or a size class.

TRBV11-3,.,CASSLGGKTEAFF
TRBV5-1,.,CASSLGRSNSPLHF
TRBV7-2,.,CASSLVRSFGEQYF
TRBV7-6,.,CASSLKNSLGPDTQYF
TRBV11-2,once,CASGLLGQPQHF
TRBV5-4,.,CASSFEEVNEQFF
TRBV2,.,CASSARGFTEAFF
TRBV10-3,.,CAISESADMNTEAFF
TRBV19,.,CASNSPRQGQETQYF
TRBV5-4,.,CASSLSGTANYGYTF
TRBV6-1,.,CASSEPGLKEDTQYF
TRBV11-2,.,CASSSLAGTNTGELFF
TRBV6-5,.,CASSYSGQGGYGYTF
TRBV9,.,CASSVGSLAGEYEQFF
TRBV6-1,few,CASSDQGTTNEKLFF
TRBV9,.,CASSTEAHQETQYF
TRBV5-1,.,CASRERLSYEQYF
TRBV30,.,CASTSGFGTEAFF
TRBV28,.,CASSPRNKGQGLHEQFF
TRBV28,once,CASSSVSAGVTYNEQFF
TRBV10-3,.,CAISPGQGVFDEQYF
TRBV5-1,.,CASRLGSNTEAFF
TRBV5-1,.,CASSFWTGAAQYF
TRBV2,.,CASSPTGASGNTIYF
TRBV4-1,once,CASSPWGRGVRGYGYTF
TRBV18,.,CASSPRERGYTF
TRBV7-8,.,CASSPPGTPYEQYF
TRBV6-5,.,CASRVWNEQFF
TRBV7-2,.,CASSWGTGTGELFF